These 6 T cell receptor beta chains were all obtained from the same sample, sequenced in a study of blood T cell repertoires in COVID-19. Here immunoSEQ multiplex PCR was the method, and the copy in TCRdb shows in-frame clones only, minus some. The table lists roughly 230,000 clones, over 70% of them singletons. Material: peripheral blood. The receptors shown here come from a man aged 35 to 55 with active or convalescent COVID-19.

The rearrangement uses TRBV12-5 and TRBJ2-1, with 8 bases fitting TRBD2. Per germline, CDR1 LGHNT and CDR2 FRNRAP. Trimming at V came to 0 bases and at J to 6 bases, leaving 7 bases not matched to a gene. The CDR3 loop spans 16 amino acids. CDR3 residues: CASGLVLSLAGNEQFF. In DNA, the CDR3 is TGTGCTAGTGGTTTGGTACTGAGCCTAGCGGGCAATGAGCAGTTCTTC.

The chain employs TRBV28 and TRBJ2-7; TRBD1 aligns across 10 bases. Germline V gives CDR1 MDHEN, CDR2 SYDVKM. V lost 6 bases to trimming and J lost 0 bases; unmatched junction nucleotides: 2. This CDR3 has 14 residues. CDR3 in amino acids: CASRGQGSSYEQYF. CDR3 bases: TGTGCCAGCAGGGGACAGGGGAGCTCCTACGAGCAGTACTTC.

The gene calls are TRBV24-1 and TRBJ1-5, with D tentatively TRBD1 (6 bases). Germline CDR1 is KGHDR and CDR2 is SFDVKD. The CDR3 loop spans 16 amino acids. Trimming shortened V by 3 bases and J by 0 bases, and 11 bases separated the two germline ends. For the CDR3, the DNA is TGTGCCACCAGTGATCGTTACAGGGATAGCAATCAGCCCCAGCATTTT. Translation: CATSDRYRDSNQPQHF.

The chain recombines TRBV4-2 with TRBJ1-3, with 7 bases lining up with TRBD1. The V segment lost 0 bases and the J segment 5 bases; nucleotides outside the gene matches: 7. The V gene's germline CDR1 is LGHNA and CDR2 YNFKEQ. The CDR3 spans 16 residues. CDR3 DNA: TGTGCCAGCAGCCAAGAACAGGGGACTCGGAGAAACACCATATATTTT. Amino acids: CASSQEQGTRRNTIYF.

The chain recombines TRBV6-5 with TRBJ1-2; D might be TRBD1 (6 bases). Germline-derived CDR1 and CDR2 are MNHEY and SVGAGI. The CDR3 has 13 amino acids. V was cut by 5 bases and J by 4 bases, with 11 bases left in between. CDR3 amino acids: CASSPRTVYGYTF. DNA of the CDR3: TGTGCCAGCAGTCCCCGGACAGTCTATGGCTACACCTTC.

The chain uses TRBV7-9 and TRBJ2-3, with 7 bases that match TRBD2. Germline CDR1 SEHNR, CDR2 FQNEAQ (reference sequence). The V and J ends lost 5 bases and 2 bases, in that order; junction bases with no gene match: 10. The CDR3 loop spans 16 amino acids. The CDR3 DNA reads TGTGCCAGCAGCGCATCGGTCGGGGGGTACACAGATACGCAGTATTTT. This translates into CASSASVGGYTDTQYF.